The clone carrying this TCR beta chain was found many times. This sample stems from a study of T-cell reconstitution after alpha-beta-depleted transplantation in children. It was with unique molecular identifiers that the TCRbeta library was prepared. TCRdb processed the PCR reads anew with MiXCR; each CDR3 protein has one entry. The sample contains 900,000 or so distinct CDR3 sequences, about 15% of which appear only once. The CDR3 contains 13 residues. V was clipped by 6 bases and J by 4 bases, with 12 bases between them. The specimen was PBMCs, mostly from graft donor cells, collected 360 days after TCRalphabeta/CD19-depleted stem cell transplant. This sequence originates from a male patient under 18 who had a stem cell transplant for acute lymphoblastic leukemia, so the T cells may come from the graft donor. This chain uses TRBV12-3 or TRBV12-4 with TRBJ2-5; D may be TRBD2 (6 bases). CDR3 sequence reads: CASSPGGPETQYF. As DNA, the CDR3 is TGTGCCAGCAGCCCCGGAGGGCCAGAGACCCAGTACTTC.